The present T cell receptor beta chain was sequenced within a study of blood T cell repertoires in COVID-19. About the research overall: Specimens from acute and convalescent COVID-19 originated in the United States, Italy and Spain.

Assay: immunoSEQ multiplex PCR; the TCRdb copy retains only in-frame clones and omits some. The sample lists under 200,000 clones; 88% were seen once. The germline V gene encodes CDR1 SGHNT and CDR2 YYREEE (reference sequence). The CDR3 has 15 residues. V gave up 4 bases and J gave up 5 bases; unmatched junction bases: 3. The clonotype comes from a man in his fifties or sixties with acute or convalescent COVID-19. The rearrangement joins TRBV5-4 to TRBJ2-6, with 10 positions matching TRBD1. The sample consisted of peripheral blood. CDR3 sequence reads: CASSPDRGRANVLTF. In DNA, the CDR3 is TGTGCCAGCAGCCCCGACAGGGGGCGGGCCAACGTCCTGACTTTC.